The 5 T cell receptor beta chains reported below all come from one sample, sequenced in a study of CD8+CD57+ T cells in acquired aplastic anemia. Genomic DNA provided the template from which TCR beta VDJ and CDR3 profiles were obtained. TCRdb analysed the reads with MiXCR anew, one entry per CDR3 protein. Among around 400,000 distinct CDR3 sequences listed, roughly 68% were seen once. Sequenced sample: sorted CD4+, CD8+, or CD8+CD57+ T cells (not recorded which) from PBMCs. Receptors were obtained from a human donor in good health, serving as a control.

This clonotype was detected only a few times. Lacking the conserved final phenylalanine or tryptophan, this CDR3 likely reflects a read error. The rearrangement joins TRBV6-9 to TRBJ1-6; D remains unclear. The CDR3 sequence is 14 residues long. Between the trimmed V and J ends, which lost 5 bases and 4 bases, there was a span of 9 bases. From germline, CDR1 is MNHGY and CDR2 SVAAGI. CDR3 bases: TGTGCCAGCAGTCAGACACCTTATAATTCACCCCTCCACCTT. Encoded protein: CASSQTPYNSPLHL.

This clonotype was seen a few times. This chain joins TRBV12-5 and TRBJ1-2; 7 bases agree with TRBD1. Germline loops: CDR1 LGHNT, CDR2 FRNRAP. There are 16 residues in the CDR3. V trimming: 2 bases; J trimming: 6 bases; junction bases outside the gene matches: 12. The DNA of the CDR3 is TGTGCTAGTGGTTTGCAGACGTACAGAGGGGGCCATGGCTACACCTTC. Residues: CASGLQTYRGGHGYTF. The full variable domain, in which reference TRBV12-5 and TRBJ1-2 provide the parts outside the CDR3, is DARVTQTPRHKVTEMGQEVTMRCQPILGHNTVFWYRQTMMQGLELLAYFRNRAPLDDSGMPKDRFSAEMPDATLATLKIQPSEPRDSAVYFCASGLQTYRGGHGYTFGSGTRLTVV.

CDR3 nucleotide sequence: TGTGCCAGCAGCTCCTACAGGGACGGCGAGCAGTACTTC. Its translation is CASSSYRDGEQYF. The chain links TRBV7-2 to TRBJ2-7, with D possibly TRBD1 on 6 matching bases. Germline V gene data show CDR1 as SGHTA and CDR2 as FQGNSA. The CDR3 loop spans 13 amino acids. The V end was cut by 4 bases, the J end by 6 bases, with 13 bases between.

This clonotype was recorded a few times. The chain links TRBV30 to TRBJ1-1, with a tentative D call TRBD1 (5 bases). Germline V gene sequence: CDR1 GTSNPN, CDR2 SVGIG (reference sequence). The CDR3 is made up of 16 amino acids. V dropped 0 bases and J dropped 4 bases, with 18 bases sitting between them. The CDR3 nucleotides read TGTGCCTGGAGTGTACCAGGGAGCAGGACGGCCACTGAAGCTTTCTTT. Its translation is CAWSVPGSRTATEAFF.

The rearrangement uses TRBV9 and TRBJ2-2, with D perhaps being TRBD1 or TRBD2 (6 bases each). Germline CDR1 is SGDLS and CDR2 is YYNGEE. Trimming cost V 5 bases and J 16 bases, with 21 bases left between them. The CDR3 sequence is 13 residues long. CDR3 residues: CASSEAYRGRRFF. In nucleotides, the CDR3 is TGTGCCAGCAGTGAAGCTTACCGGGGGCGCAGGTTTTTT.